One sample yielded the 5 T cell receptor beta chains listed below, sequenced in a study of blood T cell repertoires in COVID-19. Produced via immunoSEQ multiplex PCR; TCRdb's table is partial and in-frame only. The sample yields fewer than 350,000 clones, roughly 88% seen once. The specimen sequenced was PBMCs or T cells enriched from blood (not recorded which). These receptors all stem from a woman aged 40 to 50 with acute COVID-19.

The CDR3 DNA is TGCGCCAGCAGCCCGGGCAGGGTCCTCAACGAGCAGTACTTC. Translating gives CASSPGRVLNEQYF. The chain carries TRBV5-1 and TRBJ2-7; possible D gene TRBD1, 5 bases. This CDR3 has 14 residues. V was cut by 4 bases and J by 5 bases, with 16 bases left in between. In germline, CDR1 is SGHRS, CDR2 YFSETQ.

This rearrangement joins TRBV28 to TRBJ1-2; D not certain. The germline V gene encodes CDR1 MDHEN and CDR2 SYDVKM. This CDR3 contains 13 residues. With 8 bases removed from V and 8 bases from J, the gap between germline ends came to 18 bases. The CDR3 protein is CASENVGDSGYTF. CDR3 bases: TGTGCCAGCGAAAACGTCGGGGATTCAGGCTACACCTTC.

The gene calls are TRBV6-5 and TRBJ2-1; tentative D call: TRBD1 (6 bases). The CDR3 covers 16 residues. V lost 2 bases and J lost 0, with 11 bases in between. The V gene's germline CDR1 is MNHEY and CDR2 SVGAGI. The CDR3 sequence: CASSYAGARSYNEQFF. CDR3 nucleotide sequence: TGTGCCAGCAGTTACGCAGGGGCCCGCTCCTACAATGAGCAGTTCTTC.

This clone was seen once. The rearrangement joins TRBV5-6 to TRBJ1-3; no definite D call. V dropped 4 bases and J dropped 1 base, with 9 bases sitting between them. Germline values: CDR1 SGHDT, CDR2 YYEEEE. The CDR3 is 14 residues long. The CDR3 sequence is CASSRRESGNTIYF. Written as DNA, the CDR3 is TGTGCCAGCAGCCGACGGGAATCTGGAAACACCATATATTTT.

This clone has more than one count but fewer than ten. The junction differs from germline at one of its ends, possibly a read error. J is TRBJ1-2 and V is TRBV6-5; D uncertain. The CDR3 is 10 residues long. The V gene's germline CDR1 is MNHEY and CDR2 SVGAGI. The CDR3, as DNA: TGTGCCAGCAGTTACGGCTTGTGGAGTTTC. It yields the protein CASSYGLWSF.